This T cell receptor (beta chain) appears in the sequencing data of a study of cytomegalovirus exposure and HLA in healthy donors. Study findings and constraints: The authors enumerated over 150 TCR beta chains as linked to cytomegalovirus. As was reported, the classifier diagnosed cytomegalovirus status with high specificity and sensitivity.

Only in-frame clones appear in the TCRdb table, and some are missing; sequencing was by immunoSEQ multiplex PCR. The sample has roughly 180,000 clones, roughly 86% seen once. To note about this clone: Its specificity is unknown.

The CDR3 is made up of 15 amino acids. V lost 2 bases, J lost 9 bases, and 9 bases stayed unmatched. The germline gives CDR1 SGHRS, CDR2 YFSETQ. The chain uses TRBV5-1 and TRBJ2-1, with 9 bases aligning to TRBD2. The sequencing sample was made of PBMCs. The sequence was collected from a man under 40 in good health and CMV-seropositive. The CDR3 reads CASSLLAGGPTEQFF. For the CDR3, the DNA is TGCGCCAGCAGCTTATTGGCGGGAGGGCCAACTGAGCAGTTCTTC. Based on the CDR3 plus reference TRBV5-1 and TRBJ2-1, the full variable domain is KAGVTQTPRYLIKTRGQQVTLSCSPISGHRSVSWYQQTPGQGLQFLFEYFSETQRNKGNFPGRFSGRQFSNSRSEMNVSTLELGDSALYLCASSLLAGGPTEQFFGPGTRLTVL.